The 14 T cell receptor beta chains reported below all come from one sample, sequenced in a study of graft-versus-host responses after intestinal transplantation. Assay: immunoSEQ multiplex PCR; the TCRdb copy retains only in-frame clones and omits some. The profile shows tens of thousands of clones, around 83% of them singletons. Their target antigens are unknown. The specimen was unstimulated CD8+ T cells sorted from spleen or lymph node cells, collected before intestinal transplant. Receptor source: a human donor who received an intestinal transplant.

The CDR3 protein is CASSPQRDRNEKLFF. As DNA, the CDR3 is TGTGCCAGCAGCCCCCAAAGGGACCGGAATGAAAAACTGTTTTTT. The rearrangement joins TRBV11-3 to TRBJ1-4; tentative D call: TRBD1 (5 bases). The CDR3 has 15 residues. Germline CDR1 and CDR2: SGHNT and YENEEA. The V and J ends lost 5 bases and 5 bases respectively, with 15 bases between them.

This clone was picked up one time. The chain couples TRBV6-1 to TRBJ2-5; 8 bases are shared with TRBD1. The last part of the DNA fits TRBJ2-7 better; the J call may be wrong. The CDR3 has 14 amino acids. CDR1 and CDR2 from the germline V gene are MNHNS and SASEGT. The chain's CDR3 is CASSEGQGRYEQYF. CDR3 DNA sequence: TGTGCCAGCAGTGAAGGACAGGGGAGGTACGAGCAGTACTTC.

This clone was observed a single time. The chain couples TRBV18 to TRBJ2-5, with D perhaps TRBD2 (5 bases). Germline-derived CDR1 and CDR2 are KGHSH and LQKENI. The CDR3 length is 16 residues. Trimming cost V 6 bases and J 5 bases, with 22 bases left between them. The CDR3 DNA reads as TGTGCCAGCTCCTTTGAGGGATTACCTTTACGGGAGACCCAGTACTTC. The encoded protein is CASSFEGLPLRETQYF.

This chain joins TRBV6-5 and TRBJ2-5; 13 bases match TRBD2. J gave up 3 bases and V 2 bases, and 3 bases lay outside the gene matches. The CDR3 has 16 residues. Germline CDR1 MNHEY, CDR2 SVGAGI. The CDR3 DNA reads TGTGCCAGCAGTTACCTGACTAGCGGGGGGAAAGAGACCCAGTACTTC. As protein: CASSYLTSGGKETQYF.

Here the CDR3 reads CASSLTRLNEQFF. For the CDR3, the DNA is TGTGCCAGCAGCCTGACGAGGTTGAATGAGCAGTTCTTC. The chain has TRBV5-5 and TRBJ2-1; D not certain. Between the trimmed V and J ends, which lost 4 bases and 7 bases, there was a span of 12 bases. Germline V CDR1 and CDR2: SGHKS, YYEKEE (reference sequence). The CDR3 spans 13 residues.

DNA of the CDR3: TGTGCCAGTAGTCTCTGGCCGGGACTAGCGGGAAGCAATGAGCAGTTCTTC. It is translated as CASSLWPGLAGSNEQFF. V gene TRBV19 combines with J gene TRBJ2-1; 13 bases fit TRBD2. The V and J ends lost 5 bases and 6 bases, in that order; junction bases with no gene match: 10. Germline V gene sequence: CDR1 LNHDA, CDR2 SQIVND (reference sequence). The CDR3 totals 17 residues.

The V and J genes are TRBV4-1 and TRBJ1-4, with D unresolved. From germline, CDR1 is MGHRA and CDR2 YSYEKL. Trimming left V 1 base short and J 6 bases short, with 21 bases between. The CDR3 has 18 residues. In DNA, the CDR3 is TGCGCCAGCAGCCAAGTTTTTTTTGAGGGCTCGATTGATGAAAAACTGTTTTTT. Its protein product is CASSQVFFEGSIDEKLFF.

The gene calls are TRBV15 and TRBJ1-4, with D uncertain. The CDR3 spans 15 residues. CDR1 is LNHNV and CDR2 is YYDKDF in the germline V gene (reference sequence). The V end lost 0 bases, the J end lost 3 bases, and 8 bases lay between the germline ends. The CDR3 spells CATSRDRQANEKLFF. The CDR3 DNA reads as TGTGCCACCAGCAGAGATCGGCAGGCTAATGAAAAACTGTTTTTT.

The V and J genes are TRBV11-2 and TRBJ1-1; 7 bases match TRBD1. After removal of 5 bases from V and 0 bases from J, the junction contained 9 bases not matched to a gene. CDR3 size: 16 residues. Germline V CDR1 and CDR2: SGHAT, FQNNGV. For the CDR3, the DNA is TGTGCCAGCAGCCCCGGACAGGATGTTTTGAACACTGAAGCTTTCTTT. It yields the protein CASSPGQDVLNTEAFF. Combining the CDR3 with reference TRBV11-2 and TRBJ1-1 gives the whole variable domain EAGVAQSPRYKIIEKRQSVAFWCNPISGHATLYWYQQILGQGPKLLIQFQNNGVVDDSQLPKDRFSAERLKGVDSTLKIQPAKLEDSAVYLCASSPGQDVLNTEAFFGQGTRLTVV.

This clone was counted between two and nine times. The rearrangement uses TRBV27 and TRBJ2-1; no clear D gene. The V and J ends lost 2 bases and 4 bases respectively, with 15 bases between them. Germline CDR1 MNHEY, CDR2 SMNVEV (reference sequence). This CDR3 contains 16 residues. CDR3 residues: CASSLVADVEYNEQFF. DNA of the CDR3: TGTGCCAGCAGTTTAGTTGCGGACGTAGAATACAATGAGCAGTTCTTC.

The DNA of the CDR3 is TGTGCCAGCAGTTACAGAGGGAATTATCAGCCCCAGCATTTT. Protein: CASSYRGNYQPQHF. The V gene is TRBV6-6, the J gene TRBJ1-5; D not certain. This CDR3 has 14 residues. Per the germline V gene, CDR1 is MNHNY and CDR2 is SVGAGI (reference sequence). V lost 2 bases and J 5 bases, leaving 10 bases between the germline ends.

The rearrangement uses TRBV10-2 and TRBJ2-7; no clear D. The V gene lost 3 bases and the J gene lost 4 bases, with 13 bases spanning the gap. Germline CDR1 is WSHSY and CDR2 is SAAADI. The CDR3 is made up of 14 amino acids. CDR3 sequence reads: CASSDSTSWYEQYF. The CDR3 DNA follows: TGCGCCAGCAGTGACAGCACATCATGGTACGAGCAGTACTTC.

The chain links TRBV6-1 to TRBJ2-7, with a tentative D call TRBD1 (6 bases). This CDR3 has 15 residues. V shed 7 bases and J shed 2 bases, with 18 bases lying between them. Germline V gene data show CDR1 as MNHNS and CDR2 as SASEGT. The CDR3 spells CASNLPGQSTYEQYF. The CDR3 DNA follows: TGTGCCAGCAACTTACCGGGACAATCAACCTACGAGCAGTACTTC.

The genes are TRBV7-9 and TRBJ2-1; TRBD1 matches 8 bases. V lost 4 bases, J lost 2 bases, and 4 bases stayed unmatched. This CDR3 has 15 amino acids. Germline V CDR1 and CDR2: SEHNR, FQNEAQ (reference sequence). The CDR3 reads CASSSPGQAYNEQFF. In nucleotides, the CDR3 is TGTGCCAGCAGCTCTCCGGGACAGGCCTACAATGAGCAGTTCTTC.